The 21 T cell receptor beta chains in this list originate from one sample, sequenced in a study of blood T cell repertoires in COVID-19. TCRdb's copy holds only in-frame clones and misses some; the assay was immunoSEQ multiplex PCR. The table has about 280,000 clones, approximately 78% seen once. The sequenced sample was PBMCs or T cells enriched from blood (not recorded which). Every receptor here comes from a man aged 40-49 years who had been exposed to COVID-19.

The chain employs TRBV7-9 and TRBJ1-5, with D maybe TRBD1 (5 bases). In germline, CDR1 is SEHNR, CDR2 FQNEAQ (reference sequence). The CDR3 length is 14 residues. V lost 4 bases and J 0 bases, leaving 7 bases between the germline ends. CDR3 bases: TGTGCCAGCAGCTACGACAGTAGCAATCAGCCCCAGCATTTT. It translates to CASSYDSSNQPQHF.

The chain carries TRBV18 and TRBJ2-7, with no clear D. Germline V lookup: CDR1 KGHSH, CDR2 LQKENI. The V end was cut by 3 bases, the J end by 3 bases, with 9 bases between. The CDR3 covers 13 residues. Written as DNA, the CDR3 is TGTGCCAGCTCACCCCCGGTCCTCTACGAGCAGTACTTC. Translation: CASSPPVLYEQYF.

The gene calls are TRBV30 and TRBJ2-7; D is unclear. The CDR3 covers 14 residues. Germline V CDR1 and CDR2: GTSNPN, SVGIG (reference sequence). Trimming took 0 bases from V and 3 from J, leaving 12 bases between them. CDR3 coding DNA: TGTGCCTGGAGTGTAGCCACCCCAGGCTACGAGCAGTACTTC. Translating it yields CAWSVATPGYEQYF.

This chain connects TRBV6-5 to TRBJ2-1; no definite D call. Germline V gene data show CDR1 as MNHEY and CDR2 as SVGAGI. Between the trimmed V and J ends, which lost 0 bases and 0 bases, there was a span of 6 bases. This CDR3 comprises 15 residues. The CDR3 spells CASSYSGNSYNEQFF. The CDR3 region has the DNA TGTGCCAGCAGTTACTCGGGCAACTCCTACAATGAGCAGTTCTTC.

This clone showed up just once. V usage is TRBV9 and J usage is TRBJ1-2, with 9 positions matching TRBD1. In germline, CDR1 is SGDLS, CDR2 YYNGEE. This CDR3 has 13 amino acids. V lost 4 bases and J lost 5; bases outside the gene matches: 3. The CDR3 spells CASSPDRGYGYTF. The CDR3 DNA reads TGTGCCAGCAGCCCGGACAGGGGTTATGGCTACACCTTC.

On this clone: The DNA is left out, because the CDR3 cannot be placed on it with certainty; the CDR3 is given as TCRdb lists it. The rearrangement links TRBV21-1 to TRBJ1-2; whether TRBD1, the table's D call, matches the DNA was not checked. TRBV21-1 is a pseudogene. Including both end residues, the CDR3 is 18 amino acids long. Here the CDR3 reads CASTGHRVGQGAVYGYTF.

V is TRBV19 and J is TRBJ2-2; the match to TRBD2 covers 7 bases. Per the germline V gene, CDR1 is LNHDA and CDR2 is SQIVND (reference sequence). With 7 bases clipped from V and 2 bases from J, the junction kept 4 bases outside the gene matches. The CDR3 loop spans 14 amino acids. The CDR3, as DNA: TGTGCCAGTATGCCTAGCGGTAACACCGGGGAGCTGTTTTTT. Residues: CASMPSGNTGELFF.

This chain joins TRBV30 and TRBJ1-2; D is possibly TRBD1 (5 bases). The length of the CDR3 is 14 residues. V was clipped by 2 bases and J by 3 bases, with 13 bases between them. Germline CDR1 reads GTSNPN; CDR2 reads SVGIG (reference sequence). CDR3 DNA sequence: TGTGCCTGGAGTCTCGGGGGGAGGTACTATGGCTACACCTTC. It encodes CAWSLGGRYYGYTF.

This clone was found once. J is TRBJ2-1 and V is TRBV27; the D is unclear. Trimming pared 7 bases from V and 0 bases from J, leaving 10 bases between. Germline CDR1 and CDR2: MNHEY and SMNVEV (reference sequence). This CDR3 has 14 residues. The CDR3: CASTSVFSYNEQFF. DNA of the CDR3: TGTGCCAGCACCTCCGTATTCTCCTACAATGAGCAGTTCTTC.

V usage is TRBV2 and J usage is TRBJ1-6; a possible D gene is TRBD1 (5 bases). The CDR3 loop spans 11 amino acids. The V gene lost 5 bases and the J gene lost 14 bases, with 10 bases spanning the gap. Germline CDR1 and CDR2: SNHLY and FYNNEI. CDR3 protein: CASSSGGALHF. The CDR3 region has the DNA TGTGCCAGCAGTTCCGGGGGGGCCCTCCACTTT.

The chain uses TRBV7-9 and TRBJ1-2, with 7 bases matching TRBD1. The CDR3 is 14 residues long. Germline V lookup: CDR1 SEHNR, CDR2 FQNEAQ (reference sequence). V shed 2 bases and J 7 bases; nucleotides not matched to a gene: 7. CDR3 nucleotide sequence: TGTGCCAGCAGCTTACGTGACAGGGTCACTGGCTACACCTTC. Its translation: CASSLRDRVTGYTF.

This chain connects TRBV3-1 (or the pseudogene TRBV3-2) to TRBJ2-1, with D maybe TRBD2 (6 bases). The CDR3 is made up of 15 amino acids. CDR1 and CDR2 (germline): LGHDT, YNNKEL (reference sequence). Trimming shortened V by 0 bases and J by 10 bases, and 16 bases separated the two germline ends. Here the CDR3 DNA reads TGTGCCAGCAGCCAAGATGTGGGACTGGGCCTGGAGCAGTTCTTC. Amino acid sequence: CASSQDVGLGLEQFF.

The rearrangement uses TRBV20-1 and TRBJ2-5; TRBD2 is a possible D gene (6 bases). Germline lookup yields CDR1 DFQATT and CDR2 SNEGSKA (reference sequence). Trimming removed 1 base from V and 13 bases from J, with 13 bases in between. This CDR3 spans 11 amino acids. The CDR3 loop is CSARGGETAYF. CDR3 bases: TGCAGTGCTAGAGGCGGGGAGACCGCGTACTTC.

The count of this clone is one. CDR3 sequence (DNA): TGTGCCTGGAGTGTAATGAGGACTGAAGCTTTCTTT. Protein sequence: CAWSVMRTEAFF. V usage is TRBV30 and J usage is TRBJ1-1; D is undetermined. CDR1 and CDR2 (germline): GTSNPN, SVGIG (reference sequence). V was pared by 0 bases and J by 5 bases, with 7 bases between. The CDR3 spans 12 residues.

This clone turned up a few times. In nucleotides, the CDR3 is TGTGCCAGCAGGGCAGAGGAGAGAACCGGGGAGCTGTTTTTT. Its protein product is CASRAEERTGELFF. This chain links TRBV9 with TRBJ2-2; no definite D call. The CDR3 extends over 14 amino acids. The germline CDR1 and CDR2 sequences are SGDLS and YYNGEE. V lost 5 bases and J lost 5, with 13 bases in between.

V and J are TRBV11-3 and TRBJ1-2; TRBD1 matches at 9 bases. The CDR3 extends over 16 amino acids. V lost 5 bases to trimming and J lost 7 bases; unmatched junction nucleotides: 14. From germline, CDR1 is SGHNT and CDR2 YENEEA. This CDR3 is CASSLKGGQGALGYTF. The DNA of the CDR3 is TGTGCCAGCAGCCTCAAAGGGGGACAGGGAGCCCTTGGCTACACCTTC.

V usage is TRBV19 and J usage is TRBJ1-2; a weak D match, TRBD1 (6 bases). The CDR3 is 16 amino acids. Trimming removed 5 bases at V and 4 bases at J, with 20 bases between. CDR1 and CDR2 from the germline V gene are LNHDA and SQIVND (reference sequence). The CDR3 is CASSVRETGQSYGYTF. For the CDR3, the DNA is TGTGCCAGTAGTGTCCGAGAAACAGGACAGAGCTATGGCTACACCTTC.

This clone has only one observation. The chain recombines TRBV6-5 with TRBJ2-7; D remains unclear. From germline, CDR1 is MNHEY and CDR2 SVGAGI. The CDR3 spans 14 residues. The ends were cut back, 7 bases at V and 4 bases at J, with 17 bases in the middle. CDR3 sequence (DNA): TGTGCCAGCACTTCTGTCAGGAACTTGTACGAGCAGTACTTC. It yields the protein CASTSVRNLYEQYF.

This clone is a singleton in its sample. The V gene is TRBV12-3 or TRBV12-4, the J gene TRBJ1-5, with D possibly being TRBD1 (6 bases). This CDR3 contains 13 residues. Trimming removed 5 bases at V and 5 bases at J, with 10 bases between. The CDR3: CASSQGSDQPQHF. The CDR3 DNA sequence: TGTGCCAGCAGTCAGGGGTCCGATCAGCCCCAGCATTTT.

The chain links TRBV4-1 to TRBJ1-4; 8 nucleotides match TRBD1. CDR3 size: 15 residues. CDR1 is MGHRA, CDR2 YSYEKL, per germline. J gave up 8 bases and V 1 base, and 6 bases lay outside the gene matches. The CDR3 here is CASSQGDRLGEKLFF. In DNA form, the CDR3 reads TGCGCCAGCAGCCAAGGGGACAGGCTGGGGGAAAAACTGTTTTTT.

This chain links TRBV3-1 (or the pseudogene TRBV3-2) with TRBJ2-7, with 9 bases lining up with TRBD2. The CDR3 totals 16 residues. Germline V gives CDR1 LGHDT, CDR2 YNNKEL (reference sequence). Trimming cost V 4 bases and J 6 bases; bases outside gene matches: 13. This CDR3 reads CASSPNPRGRGGEQYF. CDR3 sequence (DNA): TGTGCCAGCAGCCCTAACCCCCGGGGGCGGGGGGGCGAGCAGTACTTC.